This T cell receptor (beta chain) was observed in a study of blood T cells in healthy people across ages. Trimming shortened V by 5 bases and J by 1 base, and 14 bases separated the two germline ends. This CDR3 contains 15 residues. In germline, CDR1 is SEHNR, CDR2 FQNEAQ (reference sequence). Points from the study as a whole: Unknown CMV status may confound age-related changes in expanded clones. The recorded TCR beta diversity per million T cells decreased in a roughly linear manner with age.

To note about this clonotype: The antigen remains unidentified.

The use of a sample-barcoded 5' primer and a J-beta primer mix characterized a second PCR of 7 to 11 cycles. TCRdb passed the 5' RACE reads through MiXCR, listing each CDR3 protein once. The table includes around 800,000 distinct CDR3 sequences, 53% detected once. V is TRBV7-9 and J is TRBJ1-1, with a tentative D call TRBD1 (5 bases). Sequences were obtained from blood. This TCR was sampled from a man older than 75 in good health. The CDR3 loop reads CASSARPTGNTEAFF. The CDR3 nucleotides are TGTGCCAGCAGCGCCCGACCCACAGGGAACACTGAAGCTTTCTTT.